These T cell receptor beta chains were read from a single sample in a study of CD8 T cells in Susac syndrome. TCRdb analysed the immunoSEQ multiplex PCR reads with MiXCR anew, one entry per CDR3 protein. This table has about 240,000 distinct CDR3 sequences, 90% to 97% appearing once. Material for sequencing was CD4+ T cells from PBMCs. The receptors stem from a human donor with Susac syndrome. Each CDR3 is given with its conserved first and last residue. A D gene is named only where the DNA matches it firmly. Size is stated for part of the rows, as once, few or many counts, or as a class when the clone is expanded.

d_call cdr3_length j_call clone_size v_call cdr3_aa cdr3_nt
NA 12 TRBJ2-7 NA TRBV20-1 CSARDPGREQYF TGCAGTGCTAGAGATCCGGGGCGTGAGCAGTACTTC
NA 13 TRBJ1-2 NA TRBV28 CASRDTGYGGYTF TGTGCCAGCAGGGATACAGGGTACGGTGGCTACACCTTC
NA 14 TRBJ2-5 NA TRBV28 CASGRRQVQETQYF TGTGCCAGCGGAAGACGACAGGTCCAAGAGACCCAGTACTTC
NA 14 TRBJ1-1 NA TRBV18 CASSPNGRGSEAFF TGTGCCAGCTCACCAAATGGAAGGGGGTCCGAAGCTTTCTTT
NA 15 TRBJ2-3 NA TRBV9 CASSVNTPATDTQYF TGTGCCAGCAGCGTAAACACCCCGGCCACAGATACGCAGTATTTT
TRBD2 15 TRBJ2-7 NA TRBV3-1 CASSQDSLAGAWQYF TGTGCCAGCAGCCAAGATAGTCTAGCGGGAGCCTGGCAGTACTTC
NA 12 TRBJ2-1 NA TRBV6-4 CAPGGYYNEQFF TGTGCCCCTGGGGGGTACTACAATGAGCAGTTCTTC
TRBD1 15 TRBJ2-4 NA TRBV11-2 CASSPTTGASNIQYF TGTGCCAGCAGCCCCACGACAGGGGCGTCAAACATTCAGTACTTC
NA 12 TRBJ2-5 NA TRBV12-3/TRBV12-4 CASRQRRGTQYF TGTGCCAGCAGACAGCGGCGGGGGACCCAGTACTTC
TRBD2 16 TRBJ2-1 once TRBV9 CASSVGPRAGVNEQFF TGTGCCAGCAGCGTAGGGCCTCGAGCGGGAGTCAATGAGCAGTTCTTC
NA 15 TRBJ2-5 NA TRBV6-5 CASSYTLAKQETQYF TGTGCCAGCAGTTATACACTAGCTAAACAAGAGACCCAGTACTTC
NA 10 TRBJ1-1 NA TRBV6-1 CASNNVKAFF TGTGCCAGCAATAATGTGAAAGCTTTCTTT
NA 11 TRBJ2-1 once TRBV6-5 CASSYSNEQFF TGTGCCAGCAGTTACTCGAACGAGCAGTTCTTC
TRBD2 15 TRBJ2-7 NA TRBV5-1 CASSRSGRQTYEQYF TGCGCCAGCAGCCGTAGCGGGAGACAGACCTACGAGCAGTACTTC
NA 15 TRBJ2-2 NA TRBV11-3 CASGLMSRNTGELFF TGTGCCAGCGGATTAATGTCAAGGAACACCGGGGAGCTGTTTTTT
NA 14 TRBJ2-7 NA TRBV18 CASSPGRGTYEQYF TGTGCCAGCTCACCGGGACGGGGAACCTACGAGCAGTACTTC
NA 15 TRBJ2-1 once TRBV14 CASSPGRSSYNEQFF TGTGCCAGCAGCCCGGGGAGGAGCTCCTACAATGAGCAGTTCTTC
TRBD2 15 TRBJ2-1 NA TRBV5-1 CASSSEAGDTDEQFF TGCGCCAGCAGCTCGGAAGCGGGAGATACGGATGAGCAGTTCTTC
TRBD1 14 TRBJ1-2 NA TRBV6-5 CASSFQTGNYGYTF TGTGCCAGCAGTTTCCAGACAGGGAACTATGGCTACACCTTC
TRBD2 15 TRBJ2-7 NA TRBV5-4 CASSPGGTVEMEQYF TGTGCCAGCAGCCCCGGGGGGACTGTCGAGATGGAGCAGTACTTC
TRBD1 14 TRBJ2-2 NA TRBV20-1 CSARGQGFTGELFF TGCAGTGCCAGGGGACAGGGGTTCACCGGGGAGCTGTTTTTT
TRBD1 14 TRBJ1-5 NA TRBV29-1 CSVAWDRGSQPQHF TGCAGCGTTGCGTGGGACAGGGGGAGTCAGCCCCAGCATTTT
NA 15 TRBJ2-5 NA TRBV4-1 CASSPTGSLQETQYF TGCGCCAGCAGCCCCACAGGGAGCCTCCAAGAGACCCAGTACTTC
TRBD2 15 TRBJ2-7 NA TRBV7-3 CASSLASGGTYEQYF TGTGCCAGCAGCTTAGCTAGCGGGGGCACCTACGAGCAGTACTTC
TRBD2 17 TRBJ2-7 NA TRBV5-1 CASSLSILAGGPYEQYF TGCGCCAGCAGCTTGAGTATTCTAGCGGGAGGGCCCTACGAGCAGTACTTC
NA 16 TRBJ2-3 NA TRBV5-6 CASSLGQAGGTDTQYF TGTGCCAGCAGCTTGGGACAGGCGGGCGGGACAGATACGCAGTATTTT
TRBD1 13 TRBJ2-7 NA TRBV7-9 CASTDRVVYEQYF TGTGCCAGCACGGACAGGGTGGTCTACGAGCAGTACTTC
NA 13 TRBJ2-2 few TRBV6-4 CASSDSRTGELFF TGTGCCAGCAGTGACTCCCGCACCGGGGAGCTGTTTTTT
TRBD2 15 TRBJ2-7 once TRBV27 CASSYLAGGEYEQYF TGTGCCAGCAGTTACCTAGCGGGAGGCGAGTACGAGCAGTACTTC
NA 13 TRBJ1-1 many TRBV12-3/TRBV12-4 CASSSQGNTEAFF TGTGCCAGCAGCTCACAGGGGAACACTGAAGCTTTCTTT
TRBD2 16 TRBJ2-2 NA TRBV3-1 CASSRLAGTKVGELFF TGTGCCAGCAGCCGCCTAGCGGGAACAAAAGTCGGGGAGCTGTTTTTT
TRBD1 14 TRBJ2-7 few TRBV11-2 CASSLGTGKYEQYF TGTGCCAGCAGCTTAGGGACAGGGAAGTACGAGCAGTACTTC
TRBD1 14 TRBJ2-1 NA TRBV29-1 CSVADRGNYNEQFF TGCAGCGTTGCCGACAGGGGTAACTACAATGAGCAGTTCTTC
TRBD2 15 TRBJ2-5 NA TRBV20-1 CSAEVSSGREETQYF TGCAGTGCAGAAGTCTCTAGCGGGAGGGAAGAGACCCAGTACTTC
TRBD2 16 TRBJ2-1 NA TRBV12-3/TRBV12-4 CASSSSLAGVRNEQFF TGTGCCAGCAGTTCCTCACTAGCGGGAGTCCGCAATGAGCAGTTCTTC